This TCR beta chain was identified during a study of T cells after yellow fever vaccination. This clonotype was seen a few times. TCRdb recomputed calls from the 5' RACE reads with MiXCR, one row per CDR3 protein. The sample consists of 610,000 or so distinct CDR3 sequences, 9% to 15% of them appearing once. This CDR3 comprises 16 residues. Germline CDR1 and CDR2: MNHEY and SVGAGI. V dropped 1 base and J dropped 10; count of bases not matched to a gene: 8. The material sequenced was PBMCs, taken on the day of the yellow fever booster vaccination. This rearrangement joins TRBV6-5 to TRBJ2-6; 9 nucleotides line up with TRBD1. The sequence derives from a man between 25 and 39 years old who received the YFV17D yellow fever vaccine. Here the CDR3 reads CASSYYGDRDWNVLTF. The CDR3 DNA sequence: TGTGCCAGCAGTTACTATGGGGACAGGGACTGGAACGTCCTGACTTTC.